A single sample gave rise to the 10 T cell receptor beta chains below, sequenced in a study of OX40 agonist ivuxolimab in advanced cancers. Produced via immunoSEQ multiplex PCR; TCRdb's table is partial and in-frame only. The top ten hold about 0.19% of the sample, which has 100,000 or so clones, approximately 94% seen once. The starting material was CD4+ or CD8+ T cells sorted from blood, obtained in a trial of the OX40 agonist ivuxolimab. Receptor source: an adult with an advanced solid tumor such as melanoma, head and neck, liver or kidney cancer.

The J gene is TRBJ1-5, the V gene TRBV5-1, with 7 bases matching TRBD1. The CDR3 is 15 amino acids. Germline assignment: CDR1 SGHRS and CDR2 YFSETQ. V lost 0 bases, J lost 0 bases, and 0 bases stayed unmatched. CDR3 in DNA: TGCGCCAGCAGCTTGGGACAGGGTAGCAATCAGCCCCAGCATTTT. It is translated as CASSLGQGSNQPQHF.

This chain's CDR3 is CASSQGGAANTEAFF. DNA of the CDR3: TGCGCCAGCAGCCAAGGGGGGGCGGCGAACACTGAAGCTTTCTTT. The chain links TRBV4-3 to TRBJ1-1; possibly TRBD1 for D (6 bases). The germline CDR1 and CDR2 sequences are LGHNA and YSLEER. With 1 base removed from V and 1 base from J, the gap between germline ends came to 10 bases. CDR3 size: 15 residues.

The chain links TRBV18 to TRBJ1-4, with D perhaps matching TRBD1 (5 bases). V lost 2 bases to trimming and J lost 7 bases, with 14 bases between them. This CDR3 contains 15 residues. Germline V gene data show CDR1 as KGHSH and CDR2 as LQKENI. CDR3 in DNA: TGTGCCAGCTCACCAGCCGGGCCAGGGCTTGAAAAACTGTTTTTT. The encoded protein is CASSPAGPGLEKLFF. The full variable domain, in which reference TRBV18 and TRBJ1-4 provide the parts outside the CDR3, is NAGVMQNPRHLVRRRGQEARLRCSPMKGHSHVYWYRQLPEEGLKFMVYLQKENIIDESGMPKERFSAEFPKEGPSILRIQQVVRGDSAAYFCASSPAGPGLEKLFFGSGTQLSVL.

V usage is TRBV7-3 and J usage is TRBJ1-1; D remains unclear. Germline V gives CDR1 SGHTA, CDR2 FQGTGA. The CDR3 spans 13 residues. Trimming removed 4 bases from V and 3 bases from J, with 9 bases in between. The CDR3 region has the DNA TGTGCCAGCAGCTCGAACAGAGACACTGAAGCTTTCTTT. Its translation: CASSSNRDTEAFF.

The genes are TRBV28 and TRBJ1-1, with no clear D. V was clipped by 8 bases and J by 1 base, with 14 bases between them. Germline V gene lookup returns CDR1 MDHEN and CDR2 SYDVKM. The CDR3 covers 14 residues. The CDR3, as DNA: TGTGCCAGCTTCGCCGGGCCACGGAACACTGAAGCTTTCTTT. As protein: CASFAGPRNTEAFF.

The J gene is TRBJ1-1, the V gene TRBV6-1; no clear D gene. Germline CDR1 is MNHNS and CDR2 is SASEGT. Trimming removed 3 bases from V and 8 bases from J, with 19 bases in between. The CDR3 has 15 amino acids. The CDR3 nucleotides read TGTGCCAGCAGTGACTGGCACCAACTCGTAACGGAAGCTTTCTTT. Encoded protein: CASSDWHQLVTEAFF.

The gene calls are TRBV28 and TRBJ2-1; 7 positions match TRBD2. V lost 6 bases and J lost 2; bases outside the gene matches: 10. This CDR3 is built from 16 residues. Germline V gene lookup returns CDR1 MDHEN and CDR2 SYDVKM. DNA for the CDR3: TGTGCCAGCAGCTCGTACACGGGAGGACCCTACAATGAGCAGTTCTTC. Protein sequence: CASSSYTGGPYNEQFF.

The chain links TRBV6-4 to TRBJ2-1; the D gene is possibly TRBD1 (6 bases). V gave up 6 bases and J gave up 0 bases, with 12 bases separating them. This CDR3 has 15 amino acids. The germline V gene has CDR1 MRHNA and CDR2 SNTAGT. The CDR3 reads CASRTRGSSYNEQFF. Written as DNA, the CDR3 is TGTGCCAGCAGGACCAGGGGAAGCTCCTACAATGAGCAGTTCTTC.

The chain employs TRBV28 and TRBJ2-7; 10 bases agree with TRBD2. Germline CDR1 reads MDHEN; CDR2 reads SYDVKM. The J segment lost 5 bases and the V segment lost 6 bases, leaving 7 bases of the junction unmatched. This CDR3 has 14 residues. CDR3: CASRSTSGKHEQYF. The CDR3 bases are TGTGCCAGCAGGTCCACTAGCGGGAAACACGAGCAGTACTTC.

The rearrangement uses TRBV19 and TRBJ1-2; D is undetermined. The V and J ends lost 3 bases and 5 bases respectively, with 7 bases between them. Germline assignment: CDR1 LNHDA and CDR2 SQIVND (reference sequence). This CDR3 comprises 12 residues. The CDR3 DNA reads TGTGCCAGTAGTATCAGGCCTTATGGCTACACCTTC. Residues: CASSIRPYGYTF.